What follows are 30 T cell receptor beta chains derived from one specimen sequenced in a study of T cells in Graves' hyperthyroidism and ophthalmopathy. The CDR3 regions of TCR beta were amplified from RNA transcripts. In the first-round RT-PCR of the TCR CDR3, the HTBI primer set was used. TCRdb reprocessed the multiplex PCR reads via MiXCR and lists one record per CDR3 protein. The table has about 590,000 distinct CDR3 sequences, 14% seen once. What was sequenced was blood. The source is a woman aged 18-35 years with Graves' ophthalmopathy.

The CDR3 is CASSLGTSFTGELFF. The CDR3 bases are TGTGCCAGTAGCCTCGGGACTAGTTTCACCGGGGAGCTGTTTTTT. J is TRBJ2-2 and V is TRBV19, with 8 positions matching TRBD2. The CDR3 runs to 15 residues. Germline V gene sequence: CDR1 LNHDA, CDR2 SQIVND (reference sequence). After removal of 6 bases from V and 4 bases from J, the junction contained 7 bases not matched to a gene.

V is TRBV10-3 and J is TRBJ2-1, with 14 bases aligning to TRBD2. With 1 base clipped from V and 2 bases from J, the junction kept 7 bases outside the gene matches. Germline assignment: CDR1 ENHRY and CDR2 SYGVKD. The CDR3 runs to 19 residues. The CDR3 loop reads CAISEFPPGLAGAYNEQFF. As DNA, the CDR3 is TGTGCCATCAGTGAGTTTCCGCCGGGACTAGCGGGAGCCTACAATGAGCAGTTCTTC.

This clonotype has a handful of counts. The chain joins TRBV6-1 to TRBJ2-1; 9 nucleotides align to TRBD1. The CDR3 runs to 15 residues. With V trimmed by 4 bases and J by 1 base, 2 bases remained unmatched. The germline gives CDR1 MNHNS, CDR2 SASEGT. The CDR3 nucleotides read TGTGCCAGCAGTGGGACAGGGGAATCCTACAATGAGCAGTTCTTC. Its translation is CASSGTGESYNEQFF.

This clonotype has just a few counts. The V and J genes are TRBV20-1 and TRBJ2-1; D tentatively reads TRBD1 or TRBD2 (5 bases each). The V and J ends lost 1 base and 0 bases respectively, with 7 bases between them. CDR3 size: 14 residues. CDR1 is DFQATT, CDR2 SNEGSKA, per germline (reference sequence). The CDR3 here is CSARVGTSYNEQFF. CDR3 coding DNA: TGCAGTGCTAGAGTCGGGACCTCCTACAATGAGCAGTTCTTC.

This clonotype has ten or more counts. V and J are TRBV7-8 and TRBJ2-5; D may be TRBD2 (5 bases). Between the trimmed V and J ends, which lost 2 bases and 5 bases, there was a span of 18 bases. The germline V gene has CDR1 SGHVS and CDR2 FQNEAQ. This CDR3 has 16 amino acids. CDR3: CASSLRGSTSRETQYF. The CDR3 region has the DNA TGTGCCAGCAGCTTAAGAGGGAGCACCTCCAGGGAGACCCAGTACTTC.

This clonotype has at least ten counts. The chain couples TRBV27 to TRBJ2-1; 11 nucleotides match TRBD2. Unmatched junction bases numbered 8, after V lost 10 bases and J lost 6 bases. The germline gives CDR1 MNHEY, CDR2 SMNVEV (reference sequence). This CDR3 is 14 amino acids long. The CDR3 DNA follows: TGTGCCATCGCCGGGGGGACTAGCGGCAATGAGCAGTTCTTC. Protein product: CAIAGGTSGNEQFF.

This clonotype was seen many times. This chain links TRBV14 with TRBJ2-5; D not resolved. CDR1 and CDR2 from the germline V gene are SGHDN and FVKESK. Trimming shortened V by 1 base and J by 5 bases, and 17 bases separated the two germline ends. The CDR3 spans 16 residues. The CDR3 nucleotides are TGTGCCAGCAGCCAAGGGGCCTGGGGTTCCGGGGAGACCCAGTACTTC. Its protein is CASSQGAWGSGETQYF.

This clonotype was recorded many times. The chain employs TRBV28 and TRBJ2-1; the match to TRBD1 covers 10 bases. This CDR3 has 14 residues. The germline V gene encodes CDR1 MDHEN and CDR2 SYDVKM. The junction had 7 bases not matched to a gene; V was cut back by 7 bases and J by 7 bases. CDR3 loop: CASMRTGGGNEQFF. CDR3 coding DNA: TGTGCCAGCATGAGGACAGGGGGAGGAAATGAGCAGTTCTTC.

This clonotype showed up many times. The chain carries TRBV7-9 and TRBJ2-7; TRBD1 is a possible D gene (6 bases). Between the trimmed V and J ends, which lost 7 bases and 6 bases, there was a span of 16 bases. The CDR3 sequence is 13 residues long. Per germline, CDR1 SEHNR and CDR2 FQNEAQ (reference sequence). The CDR3 DNA reads as TGTGCCAGCACCCCCCCCCCAGGGGTCGAGCAGTACTTC. The encoded protein is CASTPPPGVEQYF.

This clonotype was counted many times. V and J are TRBV6-1 and TRBJ1-1; TRBD1 is a possible D gene (5 bases). Trimming pared 5 bases from V and 4 bases from J, leaving 17 bases between. CDR1 and CDR2 (germline): MNHNS, SASEGT. The CDR3 totals 15 residues. CDR3 nucleotides: TGTGCCAGCAGTACTGGGACGGGCGGGTTCACTGAAGCTTTCTTT. Translating gives CASSTGTGGFTEAFF.

This clonotype was seen at least ten times. The chain links TRBV3-1 to TRBJ1-3; no clear D. CDR3 length: 15 amino acids. Deletions cut 3 bases from V and 0 bases from J, with 9 bases between. From germline, CDR1 is LGHDT and CDR2 YNNKEL (reference sequence). CDR3 nucleotides: TGTGCCAGCAGCCAGGAATTAATCTCTGGAAACACCATATATTTT. Translation: CASSQELISGNTIYF.

At least ten counts were recorded for this clonotype. This rearrangement joins TRBV7-9 to TRBJ1-1, with D uncertain. CDR1 is SEHNR and CDR2 is FQNEAQ in the germline V gene (reference sequence). Deletions cut 5 bases from V and 1 base from J, with 5 bases between. This CDR3 is 12 amino acids long. The CDR3 loop reads CASSIPNTEAFF. Written as DNA, the CDR3 is TGTGCCAGCAGCATACCGAACACTGAAGCTTTCTTT.

This clonotype was seen many times. The V gene is TRBV29-1, the J gene TRBJ2-3; 9 positions agree with TRBD1. In germline, CDR1 is SQVTM, CDR2 ANQGSEA. The CDR3 length is 15 residues. After removal of 3 bases from V and 1 base from J, the junction contained 5 bases not matched to a gene. The CDR3 bases are TGCAGCGTTGAGTCCGGGACAGGGTGCACAGATACGCAGTATTTT. It codes for CSVESGTGCTDTQYF.

In its sample, this clonotype was seen many times. The chain employs TRBV19 and TRBJ2-5, with D possibly being TRBD2 (5 bases). The length of the CDR3 is 14 residues. V dropped 2 bases and J dropped 4 bases, with 11 bases sitting between them. From germline, CDR1 is LNHDA and CDR2 SQIVND (reference sequence). The CDR3 DNA is TGTGCCAGTAGTATACAAGCGGATACAGAGACCCAGTACTTC. Residues: CASSIQADTETQYF.

The rearrangement uses TRBV5-5 and TRBJ1-2; 7 nucleotides match TRBD1. Germline V gene sequence: CDR1 SGHKS, CDR2 YYEKEE (reference sequence). V dropped 4 bases and J dropped 4; count of bases not matched to a gene: 10. The CDR3 covers 15 residues. The DNA of the CDR3 is TGTGCCAGCAGCCTAACCCAGGGGGAAATCTATGGCTACACCTTC. Its protein is CASSLTQGEIYGYTF.

This clonotype was seen repeatedly, ten times or more. The rearrangement joins TRBV20-1 to TRBJ2-7; D is tentatively TRBD1 or TRBD2 (5 bases each). CDR1 is DFQATT, CDR2 SNEGSKA, per germline (reference sequence). The CDR3 runs to 13 residues. The ends were cut back, 3 bases at V and 3 bases at J, with 12 bases in the middle. The DNA of the CDR3 is TGCAGTGCTAGGGCCGGGGACGGCTACGAGCAGTACTTC. Translation gives CSARAGDGYEQYF.

This clonotype was counted at least ten times. The chain links TRBV7-9 to TRBJ2-1; TRBD2 matches at 10 bases. CDR3 length: 20 amino acids. CDR1 is SEHNR and CDR2 is FQNEAQ in the germline V gene (reference sequence). After removal of 1 base from V and 3 bases from J, the junction contained 15 bases not matched to a gene. In nucleotides, the CDR3 is TGTGCCAGCAGCTTAGACCGCCCCTCAACCCTAGCGGGAGTCTACAATGAGCAGTTCTTC. Amino acid sequence: CASSLDRPSTLAGVYNEQFF.

This clonotype was recorded a few times. The conserved phenylalanine or tryptophan is not found at the CDR3 terminus, so this likely reflects a read error. This CDR3 reads CAWTGSRETQYL. CDR3 DNA: TGTGCCTGGACCGGGAGCCGGGAGACCCAGTACCTC. V gene TRBV30 combines with J gene TRBJ2-5, with D possibly TRBD2 on 6 matching bases. Germline V gene sequence: CDR1 GTSNPN, CDR2 SVGIG (reference sequence). The CDR3 extends over 12 amino acids. V was clipped by 4 bases and J by 5 bases, with 11 bases between them.

This clonotype has a handful of counts. The chain uses TRBV24-1 and TRBJ2-2; 7 positions match TRBD2. V shed 7 bases and J 8 bases; nucleotides not matched to a gene: 6. Germline V gene sequence: CDR1 KGHDR, CDR2 SFDVKD. The CDR3 length is 13 residues. The CDR3 is CATRGGSRGELFF. The CDR3 DNA follows: TGTGCCACCAGGGGAGGGAGCAGGGGGGAGCTGTTTTTT.

This clonotype was detected only a few times. The chain uses TRBV4-1 and TRBJ2-7; 7 bases fit TRBD1. V lost 5 bases and J lost 2; bases outside the gene matches: 9. This CDR3 comprises 15 residues. The germline V gene has CDR1 MGHRA and CDR2 YSYEKL. CDR3 DNA sequence: TGCGCCAGCAGCTCAGGGACAGTAGGGCCCTACGAGCAGTACTTC. Its protein product is CASSSGTVGPYEQYF.

The gene calls are TRBV14 and TRBJ1-6; 10 bases fit TRBD1. Germline CDR1 is SGHDN and CDR2 is FVKESK. This CDR3 has 16 amino acids. Trimming at V came to 4 bases and at J to 1 base, leaving 1 base not matched to a gene. CDR3 amino acids: CASSRTGGSYNSPLHF. CDR3 coding DNA: TGTGCCAGCAGCCGGACAGGGGGATCCTATAATTCACCCCTCCACTTT.

This clonotype was seen many times. The V gene is TRBV7-2, the J gene TRBJ2-3; D gene uncertain. Trimming left V 5 bases short and J 0 bases short, with 18 bases between. This CDR3 comprises 17 residues. CDR1 and CDR2 (germline): SGHTA, FQGNSA. CDR3 in amino acids: CASSLTLSPTSTDTQYF. The CDR3 DNA sequence: TGTGCCAGCAGCCTTACTCTAAGCCCGACAAGCACAGATACGCAGTATTTT.

The sample holds many counts of this clonotype. The chain recombines TRBV28 with TRBJ1-1; possibly TRBD1 for D (6 bases). The CDR3 is 14 amino acids. Germline V CDR1 and CDR2: MDHEN, SYDVKM. Trimming took 6 bases from V and 1 from J, leaving 12 bases between them. CDR3 sequence reads: CASSTGIWNTEAFF. DNA for the CDR3: TGTGCCAGCAGCACAGGGATTTGGAACACTGAAGCTTTCTTT.

This clonotype was detected ten times or more. V usage is TRBV20-1 and J usage is TRBJ2-1, with 7 bases matching TRBD1. With V trimmed by 1 base and J by 12 bases, 9 bases remained unmatched. This CDR3 has 13 residues. Germline assignment: CDR1 DFQATT and CDR2 SNEGSKA (reference sequence). CDR3 amino acids: CSARGQQGKGQFF. In nucleotides, the CDR3 is TGCAGTGCTAGAGGCCAACAGGGGAAGGGGCAGTTCTTC.

This clonotype has just a few counts. J is TRBJ2-5 and V is TRBV2; 14 bases align to TRBD2. Germline lookup yields CDR1 SNHLY and CDR2 FYNNEI. This CDR3 comprises 16 residues. Trimming at V came to 6 bases and at J to 3 bases, leaving 6 bases not matched to a gene. The CDR3 protein is CASRARGLAGEETQYF. The DNA of the CDR3 is TGTGCCAGCAGGGCCAGGGGACTAGCGGGAGAAGAGACCCAGTACTTC.

The chain employs TRBV14 and TRBJ1-2; perhaps TRBD1 as D (5 bases). The germline V gene has CDR1 SGHDN and CDR2 FVKESK. Trimming removed 4 bases from V and 4 bases from J, with 13 bases in between. The CDR3 extends over 14 amino acids. DNA for the CDR3: TGTGCCAGCAGCCTCTCCGGGGCCCGCTATGGCTACACCTTC. This codes for CASSLSGARYGYTF.

This clonotype has ten or more counts. The V and J genes are TRBV19 and TRBJ2-3; 8 bases map to TRBD1. CDR1 LNHDA and CDR2 SQIVND come from the germline V gene (reference sequence). There are 17 residues in the CDR3. V lost 5 bases to trimming and J lost 4 bases; unmatched junction nucleotides: 14. The CDR3 reads CASSPVGQASRADTQYF. The CDR3 coding sequence is TGTGCCAGTAGTCCGGTGGGACAGGCCTCGAGGGCAGATACGCAGTATTTT.

V gene TRBV27 combines with J gene TRBJ1-1; D remains ambiguous. From germline, CDR1 is MNHEY and CDR2 SMNVEV (reference sequence). The CDR3 length is 14 residues. Trimming removed 5 bases at V and 1 base at J, with 11 bases between. The CDR3 sequence is CASSRGGPNTEAFF. CDR3 nucleotides: TGTGCCAGCAGTCGAGGCGGGCCGAACACTGAAGCTTTCTTT.

The chain is built from TRBV28 and TRBJ2-7, with TRBD2 matching 8 bases. CDR1 is MDHEN and CDR2 is SYDVKM in the germline V gene. J lost 7 bases, V lost 3 bases, and 5 bases had no gene match. The CDR3 consists of 13 residues. CDR3 protein: CASSFDGRAEQYF. In nucleotides, the CDR3 is TGTGCCAGCAGTTTCGACGGGAGGGCAGAGCAGTACTTC.

This clonotype has a count of ten or more. The V call is TRBV18, the J call TRBJ2-7; D ambiguous. The CDR3 runs 13 residues. In germline, CDR1 is KGHSH, CDR2 LQKENI. V lost 2 bases and J 3 bases, leaving 8 bases between the germline ends. The CDR3 region is CASSPSLNYEQYF. CDR3 in DNA: TGTGCCAGCTCACCAAGCCTAAACTACGAGCAGTACTTC.